The entry below gives a single T cell receptor (beta chain) sequence along with its context. The germline V gene has CDR1 DFQATT and CDR2 SNEGSKA (reference sequence). This CDR3 has 14 residues. V lost 2 bases and J 8 bases, leaving 15 bases between the germline ends. This specimen belongs to a study of early T cells in non-severe SARS-CoV-2 infection. Overall study context: Sequencing input comprised bulk RNA from unsorted whole blood; chain pairing was not available.

The TCR library protocol attached unique molecular identifiers to the individual cDNA molecules. Via MiXCR, TCRdb re-called the 5' RACE reads, giving one row per CDR3 protein. Seen here are approximately 67,000 distinct CDR3 sequences, around a tenth observed once, and the top ten hold less than 5%. This sequence joins TRBV20-1 and TRBJ1-4; a weak D match, TRBD1 (5 bases). The TCR was taken from an adult who was a healthcare worker with PCR-confirmed SARS-CoV-2 infection or an uninfected control (not recorded which). What was sequenced was whole blood. The CDR3 is CSARNWGMGEKLFF. The CDR3, as DNA: TGCAGTGCTAGAAATTGGGGGATGGGGGAAAAACTGTTTTTT.